This T cell receptor beta chain was found in a study of cytomegalovirus exposure and HLA in healthy donors. The overall study: Unique TCR beta sequences numbering 95 million to 130 million came from some 200 million T cells in an earlier analysis.

Study results and limitations: Researchers reported in a later analysis that a missense DCLRE1C variant was tied to TCR beta V- and J-gene trimming.

Trimming left V 2 bases short and J 4 bases short, with 16 bases between. The CDR3 is 16 residues long. The V gene's germline CDR1 is SEHNR and CDR2 FQNEAQ (reference sequence). The PCR used 60 Vbeta and 13 Jbeta primers. Profiled with immunoSEQ multiplex PCR; TCRdb holds only in-frame clones, not every one. The repertoire consists of 75,000 to 90,000 clones, with roughly 79% occurring once and the leading ten covering 20% to 25%. A word on this clone: No antigen is known for it.

The specimen was PBMCs. The sequence came from a woman aged 40-49 years in good health and CMV-seropositive. V is TRBV7-9 and J is TRBJ2-3; unclear D gene. DNA for the CDR3: TGTGCCAGCAGCTTATTGGCCTCTCCCGTCCCAGATACGCAGTATTTT. Protein: CASSLLASPVPDTQYF.